This T cell receptor beta chain was sequenced in a study of blood T cell repertoires in COVID-19. Across the study: Samples representing acute and convalescent COVID-19 were sourced from the United States, Italy and Spain. In each case, the material was cDNA or gDNA derived from T cells, B-cell-depleted T cells, or PBMCs.

CDR1 is SGHAT, CDR2 FQNNGV, per germline. The CDR3 sequence is 17 residues long. With V trimmed by 5 bases and J by 1 base, 8 bases remained unmatched. Original data processing: Estimation of nucleated cell counts relied on the amplification of reference gene primers. Some clones are missing from TCRdb's copy, which holds only in-frame ones; the method was immunoSEQ multiplex PCR. That table is the source of V, J and clone size, and D and trimming were worked out from the DNA. The table includes about 74,000 clones, 84% detected once. The sequencing input was peripheral blood. This TCR was recovered from a man aged 70 or older with acute or convalescent COVID-19. V is TRBV11-2 and J is TRBJ2-2; 9 bases fit TRBD2. CDR3 protein: CASSLSGRTRNTGELFF. DNA of the CDR3: TGTGCCAGCAGCCTTAGCGGGAGAACGCGGAACACCGGGGAGCTGTTTTTT. The full variable domain, with the rest looked up from reference TRBV11-2 and TRBJ2-2, is EAGVAQSPRYKIIEKRQSVAFWCNPISGHATLYWYQQILGQGPKLLIQFQNNGVVDDSQLPKDRFSAERLKGVDSTLKIQPAKLEDSAVYLCASSLSGRTRNTGELFFGEGSRLTVL.